The entry below describes one TCR beta chain. Germline V gives CDR1 SGHRS, CDR2 YFSETQ. Trimming took 0 bases from V and 6 from J, leaving 11 bases between them. The CDR3 covers 14 residues. In the source study's methods: Quantification of nucleated cells was approximated via reference gene primer amplification. This table comes from immunoSEQ multiplex PCR, and its TCRdb copy is limited to in-frame clones, with some not included. The V and J calls and the clone size are those of that table, but D and trimming were determined from the DNA. The table includes 150,000 to 200,000 clones, 80% to 90% detected once. The source of the sample is a study of blood T cell repertoires in COVID-19. Study context: Samples came from the United States, Italy and Spain, spanning acute and convalescent COVID-19. The analysed material was cDNA or gDNA that came from T cells, B-cell-depleted T cells, or PBMCs.

The sample taken for sequencing was peripheral blood. This chain links TRBV5-1 with TRBJ2-3, with a weak D call TRBD2 (5 bases). The origin of this receptor is a human donor with active or convalescent COVID-19. The donor label of this sample is uncertain. CDR3 amino acids: CASSLGTPTDTQYF. In DNA form, the CDR3 reads TGCGCCAGCAGCTTGGGGACTCCAACGGATACGCAGTATTTT.